This entry lists 26 T cell receptor beta chains sequenced from one sample in a study of shared clonotypes between healthy human individuals. The protocol was immunoSEQ multiplex PCR, while the TCRdb copy is restricted to in-frame clones and leaves out a portion. The repertoire has 950,000 to 1,300,000 clones, 65% to 75% of them found once; the top ten carry about 1.5%. The sequencing sample was made of memory CD4+ T cells sorted from blood. Sample subset: CD45RA-negative fraction. The receptors come from a man aged 18 to 30 in good health.

V usage is TRBV7-2 and J usage is TRBJ2-7; D may correspond to TRBD1 or TRBD2 (5 bases each). The V end lost 0 bases, the J end lost 4 bases, and 13 bases lay between the germline ends. This CDR3 is built from 15 residues. Per germline, CDR1 SGHTA and CDR2 FQGNSA. For the CDR3, the DNA is TGTGCCAGCAGCTTAGCTTTGGGGGTTGAGTACGAGCAGTACTTC. Translated, it gives CASSLALGVEYEQYF.

The J gene is TRBJ2-7, the V gene TRBV5-4, with 7 bases matching TRBD1. The V and J ends lost 4 bases and 2 bases, in that order; junction bases with no gene match: 6. The CDR3 runs 14 residues. Germline V gives CDR1 SGHNT, CDR2 YYREEE (reference sequence). CDR3 DNA sequence: TGTGCCAGCAGCCAGGGGGTATTAGCCTACGAGCAGTACTTC. It encodes CASSQGVLAYEQYF.

V and J are TRBV4-1 and TRBJ1-5; D perhaps matches TRBD1 (6 bases). Germline V gene lookup returns CDR1 MGHRA and CDR2 YSYEKL. CDR3 length equals 13 residues. With 0 bases removed from V and 9 bases from J, the gap between germline ends came to 9 bases. As DNA, the CDR3 is TGCGCCAGCAGCCAAGAAGTGGACAGGCCCCAGCATTTT. Amino acids: CASSQEVDRPQHF.

This clone has a single count. J is TRBJ2-5 and V is TRBV5-8; tentatively, D is TRBD1 (6 bases). Trimming removed 3 bases at V and 4 bases at J, with 13 bases between. CDR1 and CDR2 (germline): SGHTS, YDEGEE. CDR3 length equals 14 residues. CDR3 sequence reads: CASSSGQKGETQYF. In DNA, the CDR3 is TGTGCCAGCAGCTCAGGACAGAAAGGAGAGACCCAGTACTTC.

The rearrangement uses TRBV5-4 and TRBJ2-7; D remains ambiguous. In germline, CDR1 is SGHNT, CDR2 YYREEE (reference sequence). This CDR3 has 13 residues. V dropped 2 bases and J dropped 1 base, with 7 bases sitting between them. CDR3 region: CASSFDFSYEQYF. The CDR3 coding sequence is TGTGCCAGCAGCTTTGACTTTTCCTACGAGCAGTACTTC.

The count of this clone is one. The rearrangement joins TRBV10-3 to TRBJ1-3; 7 bases fit TRBD1. Germline V gene lookup returns CDR1 ENHRY and CDR2 SYGVKD. The ends lost 6 bases at V and 2 bases at J; junction bases unmatched: 4. The CDR3 is 14 residues long. The DNA for the CDR3 is TGTGCCATCAGGCAGACAGGGACTGGAAACACCATATATTTT. Translation: CAIRQTGTGNTIYF.

The chain couples TRBV25-1 to TRBJ2-7; a possible D gene is TRBD1 (5 bases). This CDR3 spans 13 amino acids. Germline CDR1 is MGHDK and CDR2 is SYGVNS. V was pared by 2 bases and J by 2 bases, with 7 bases between. This CDR3 reads CASSEPQAYEQYF. The CDR3 DNA reads as TGTGCCAGCAGTGAACCACAGGCCTACGAGCAGTACTTC.

This clone was seen more than once but under ten times. The DNA is omitted, as the CDR3 cannot be located on it reliably, and the CDR3 follows TCRdb's listing. The chain uses TRBV6-1 and TRBJ1-5. Germline values: CDR1 MNHNS, CDR2 SASEGT. The CDR3 is 13 amino acids long, termini counted. CDR3: CASSEAGRPLWHF.

The chain joins TRBV30 to TRBJ2-6; a possible D gene is TRBD1 (6 bases). Germline V CDR1 and CDR2: GTSNPN, SVGIG (reference sequence). V lost 0 bases to trimming and J lost 0 bases, with 12 bases between them. This CDR3 has 17 amino acids. CDR3 in DNA: TGTGCCTGGAGTGTAGGGGGTTTCGGCTCTGGGGCCAACGTCCTGACTTTC. This encodes CAWSVGGFGSGANVLTF.

With regard to this clone: This specimen includes other DNA sequences encoding the same CDR3. The V and J genes are TRBV5-8 and TRBJ1-2; the D gene is possibly TRBD1 (5 bases). Germline V gives CDR1 SGHTS, CDR2 YDEGEE. This CDR3 is 13 amino acids long. Trimming left V 0 bases short and J 6 bases short, with 9 bases between. The CDR3 bases are TGTGCCAGCAGCTTGGGACGGGGGGATGGCTACACCTTC. Amino acids: CASSLGRGDGYTF.

This clone was seen just once. The rearrangement links TRBV30 to TRBJ1-2; D remains unclear. The CDR3 is made up of 11 amino acids. Per germline, CDR1 GTSNPN and CDR2 SVGIG (reference sequence). V dropped 7 bases and J dropped 5 bases, with 11 bases sitting between them. The CDR3 sequence is CALDALYGYTF. The CDR3 nucleotides are TGTGCCTTGGACGCCTTGTATGGCTACACCTTC.

The rearrangement links TRBV5-1 to TRBJ2-7; D tentatively reads TRBD1 or TRBD2 (5 bases each). Trimming removed 1 base from V and 3 bases from J, with 17 bases in between. CDR1 SGHRS and CDR2 YFSETQ come from the germline V gene. The CDR3 has 16 amino acids. The CDR3 nucleotides read TGCGCCAGCAGCTTGAACGTTTTGGGACCCAACTACGAGCAGTACTTC. It codes for CASSLNVLGPNYEQYF.

Comment on this clone: Other nucleotide sequences in the sample specify the same CDR3. The gene calls are TRBV28 and TRBJ1-5; D might be TRBD1 (5 bases). With 6 bases removed from V and 1 base from J, the gap between germline ends came to 7 bases. CDR3 length: 13 amino acids. From germline, CDR1 is MDHEN and CDR2 SYDVKM. DNA for the CDR3: TGTGCCAGCAGCCGGGACAGCAATCAGCCCCAGCATTTT. This codes for CASSRDSNQPQHF.

There are a few counts of this clone. V and J are TRBV6-6 and TRBJ1-2; 11 bases fit TRBD1. The V gene end was trimmed by 7 bases and the J gene end by 8 bases; junction bases not matched to a gene: 3. In germline, CDR1 is MNHNY, CDR2 SVGAGI (reference sequence). This CDR3 region has 12 residues. The CDR3 protein is CASIGTGGGYTF. For the CDR3, the DNA is TGTGCCAGCATCGGGACAGGGGGAGGCTACACCTTC.

The V gene is TRBV4-1, the J gene TRBJ1-5; D possibly corresponds to TRBD1 (5 bases). The CDR3 has 16 residues. Between the trimmed V and J ends, which lost 0 bases and 4 bases, there was a span of 13 bases. Germline loops: CDR1 MGHRA, CDR2 YSYEKL. The CDR3, as DNA: TGCGCCAGCAGCCAAGAACAGAACAGGAGAAATCAGCCCCAGCATTTT. Translation: CASSQEQNRRNQPQHF.

The chain has TRBV15 and TRBJ1-6, with 10 nucleotides matching TRBD1. With 2 bases clipped from V and 6 bases from J, the junction kept 16 bases outside the gene matches. CDR1 and CDR2 (germline): LNHNV, YYDKDF (reference sequence). The CDR3 sequence is 20 residues long. CDR3 nucleotides: TGTGCCACCAGCAGAAGCCTAACGGGACAGGGGAGACCCACTAATTCACCCCTCCACTTT. Translated: CATSRSLTGQGRPTNSPLHF. Complete variable domain (other parts from reference TRBV15 and TRBJ1-6): DAMVIQNPRYQVTQFGKPVTLSCSQTLNHNVMYWYQQKSSQAPKLLFHYYDKDFNNEADTPDNFQSRRPNTSFCFLDIRSPGLGDTAMYLCATSRSLTGQGRPTNSPLHFGNGTRLTVT.

The chain uses TRBV11-2 and TRBJ2-1; 14 bases agree with TRBD2. CDR3 size: 15 residues. V gave up 5 bases and J gave up 10 bases; unmatched junction bases: 7. CDR1 and CDR2 from the germline V gene are SGHAT and FQNNGV. The CDR3 sequence: CASSPGLAGVGEQFF. CDR3 coding DNA: TGTGCCAGCAGCCCGGGACTAGCGGGAGTTGGCGAGCAGTTCTTC.

This chain uses TRBV28 with TRBJ1-1; tentatively, D is TRBD1 (6 bases). V was shortened by 8 bases and J by 4 bases, with 14 bases between the two germline ends. Per the germline V gene, CDR1 is MDHEN and CDR2 is SYDVKM. The CDR3 runs 13 residues. CDR3 sequence reads: CASLRGGGTEAFF. The CDR3 region has the DNA TGTGCCAGCCTCAGGGGAGGTGGCACTGAAGCTTTCTTT.

The chain combines TRBV5-1 with TRBJ1-4, with D perhaps TRBD1 (6 bases). The CDR3 is made up of 15 amino acids. V gave up 4 bases and J gave up 6 bases, with 16 bases separating them. CDR1 is SGHRS and CDR2 is YFSETQ in the germline V gene. The CDR3 DNA reads TGCGCCAGCAGCCCGGCGGCGGGGGCGCATGAAAAACTGTTTTTT. As protein: CASSPAAGAHEKLFF. Variable domain in full (rest from reference TRBV5-1 and TRBJ1-4): KAGVTQTPRYLIKTRGQQVTLSCSPISGHRSVSWYQQTPGQGLQFLFEYFSETQRNKGNFPGRFSGRQFSNSRSEMNVSTLELGDSALYLCASSPAAGAHEKLFFGSGTQLSVL.

CDR3 nucleotides: TGTGCCAGTAGTATAGGATCGGTGCCCCAGCATTTT. Translated, it gives CASSIGSVPQHF. V and J are TRBV19 and TRBJ1-5; unclear D gene. Germline lookup yields CDR1 LNHDA and CDR2 SQIVND (reference sequence). With 1 base removed from V and 9 bases from J, the gap between germline ends came to 7 bases. This CDR3 spans 12 amino acids.

The gene calls are TRBV13 and TRBJ2-4; 7 bases agree with TRBD1. Germline loops: CDR1 PRHDT, CDR2 FYEKMQ (reference sequence). With 6 bases clipped from V and 1 base from J, the junction kept 6 bases outside the gene matches. This CDR3 comprises 15 residues. CDR3 amino acids: CASRRSTGAKNIQYF. The DNA of the CDR3 is TGTGCCAGCAGAAGATCGACAGGGGCCAAAAACATTCAGTACTTC. Filled out from reference TRBV13 and TRBJ2-4, the complete variable domain reads AAGVIQSPRHLIKEKRETATLKCYPIPRHDTVYWYQQGPGQDPQFLISFYEKMQSDKGSIPDRFSAQQFSDYHSELNMSSLELGDSALYFCASRRSTGAKNIQYFGAGTRLSVL.

Notes on this clone: This CDR3 is also generated by other DNA sequences in the sample. The rearrangement uses TRBV5-1 and TRBJ2-5, with TRBD1 as a possible D gene (5 bases). V was shortened by 0 bases and J by 1 base, with 7 bases between the two germline ends. There are 14 residues in the CDR3. Germline V gene sequence: CDR1 SGHRS, CDR2 YFSETQ. CDR3 bases: TGCGCCAGCAGCTTGGTCCAGGGCCAAGAGACCCAGTACTTC. This encodes CASSLVQGQETQYF. The full variable domain, completed using reference TRBV5-1 and TRBJ2-5, is KAGVTQTPRYLIKTRGQQVTLSCSPISGHRSVSWYQQTPGQGLQFLFEYFSETQRNKGNFPGRFSGRQFSNSRSEMNVSTLELGDSALYLCASSLVQGQETQYFGPGTRLLVL.

The rearrangement uses TRBV6-6 and TRBJ2-4; 9 bases align to TRBD2. Germline CDR1 reads MNHNY; CDR2 reads SVGAGI (reference sequence). The CDR3 runs to 15 residues. The J segment lost 1 base and the V segment lost 2 bases, leaving 0 bases of the junction unmatched. CDR3 in DNA: TGTGCCAGCAGTTACACTAGCGGGGCCAAAAACATTCAGTACTTC. Amino acids: CASSYTSGAKNIQYF.

This clone was recorded a few times. The V and J genes are TRBV30 and TRBJ2-1, with D perhaps given as TRBD1 or TRBD2 (6 bases each). The CDR3 covers 14 residues. The ends were cut back, 4 bases at V and 4 bases at J, with 14 bases in the middle. In germline, CDR1 is GTSNPN, CDR2 SVGIG (reference sequence). Here the CDR3 reads CAWMFGGMYNEQFF. The CDR3 DNA follows: TGTGCCTGGATGTTCGGGGGCATGTACAATGAGCAGTTCTTC.

CDR3: CASSQESGGAYEQYF. CDR3 DNA sequence: TGCGCCAGCAGCCAAGAATCCGGGGGAGCCTACGAGCAGTACTTC. The gene calls are TRBV4-3 and TRBJ2-7; D perhaps matches TRBD2 (6 bases). Between the trimmed V and J ends, which lost 0 bases and 2 bases, there was a span of 11 bases. The CDR3 is made up of 15 amino acids. The germline V gene encodes CDR1 LGHNA and CDR2 YSLEER.

This clone was observed a handful of times. V and J are TRBV9 and TRBJ2-2; tentatively, D is TRBD2 (6 bases). V lost 3 bases to trimming and J lost 0 bases, with 15 bases between them. CDR1 is SGDLS and CDR2 is YYNGEE in the germline V gene. This CDR3 comprises 17 residues. CDR3 residues: CASSAPGTSANTGELFF. The CDR3 nucleotides read TGTGCCAGCAGCGCCCCAGGGACTTCTGCGAACACCGGGGAGCTGTTTTTT.